This T cell receptor beta chain was sequenced for a study of post-analysis software for immune sequencing data. Whole-study context: Patients with relapsing-remitting, secondary progressive and progressive-relapsing multiple sclerosis courses were all represented. Study-level points and caveats: Multiple sclerosis patients had significantly lower normalized Chao1 diversity than controls. Comparison of patients with controls showed five or six TRBV segments more frequent in patients, TRBV5-6, TRBV5-1 and TRBV20-1 among them. Samples from one preparation batch, clustered by F measure, grouped strongly together.

After removal of 0 bases from V and 6 bases from J, the junction contained 7 bases not matched to a gene. The length of the CDR3 is 15 residues. Germline assignment: CDR1 SGHRS and CDR2 YFSETQ. Each TCR beta cDNA library carried unique molecular identifiers. TCRdb reanalysed the PCR reads using MiXCR and keeps one entry per CDR3 protein. The table records almost 700,000 distinct CDR3 sequences, 55% to 60% of them present only once. A word on this clonotype: Its antigen remains unknown.

The source is a girl aged 2 to 10 with multiple sclerosis. V gene TRBV5-1 combines with J gene TRBJ2-3; 7 nucleotides align to TRBD1. Sequencing was performed on blood. Here the CDR3 DNA reads TGCGCCAGCAGCTTGGCACAGGGGTTAGCGGATACGCAGTATTTT. As protein: CASSLAQGLADTQYF.